A single T cell receptor (beta chain) is shown here with its context. Study processing details: Estimates of nucleated cell counts were drawn from the amplification of reference gene primers. This table comes from immunoSEQ multiplex PCR, and its TCRdb copy is limited to in-frame clones, with some not included. D and trimming come from the DNA, and the V and J calls and clone size come from that table. This table holds around 100,000 clones, around 87% found once. This sample is part of a study of blood T cell repertoires in COVID-19. Study in general: Some COVID-19 samples were acute and others convalescent; all came from the United States, Italy and Spain. T cells, B-cell-depleted T cells, or PBMCs provided the cDNA or gDNA that served as material.

The CDR3 totals 15 residues. Germline CDR1 is SNHLY and CDR2 is FYNNEI. The ends lost 4 bases at V and 4 bases at J; junction bases unmatched: 1. The sequenced sample consisted of peripheral blood. This receptor was identified in a woman younger than 45 with acute or convalescent COVID-19. This chain connects TRBV2 to TRBJ2-2, with TRBD2 identical over 12 bases. CDR3 coding DNA: TGTGCCAGCAGTGGGGGACTAGCGGGCACCGGGGAGCTGTTTTTT. Amino acid sequence: CASSGGLAGTGELFF.